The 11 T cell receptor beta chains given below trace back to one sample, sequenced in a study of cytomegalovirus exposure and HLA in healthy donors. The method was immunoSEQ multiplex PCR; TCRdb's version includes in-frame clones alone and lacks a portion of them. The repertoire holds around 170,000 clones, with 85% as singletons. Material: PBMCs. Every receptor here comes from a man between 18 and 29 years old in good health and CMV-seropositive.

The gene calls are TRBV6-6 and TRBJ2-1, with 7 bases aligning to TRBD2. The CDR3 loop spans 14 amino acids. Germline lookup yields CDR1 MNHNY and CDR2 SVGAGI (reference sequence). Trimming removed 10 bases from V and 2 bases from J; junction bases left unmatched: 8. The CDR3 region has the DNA TGTGCCACCAAGCGGGGCTCCCCCTACAATGAGCAGTTCTTC. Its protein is CATKRGSPYNEQFF.

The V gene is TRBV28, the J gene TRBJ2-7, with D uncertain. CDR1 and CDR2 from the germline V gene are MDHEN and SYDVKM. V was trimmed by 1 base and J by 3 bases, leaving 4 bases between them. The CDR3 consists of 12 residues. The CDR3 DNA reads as TGTGCCAGCAGTTTATCCTTCTACGAGCAGTACTTC. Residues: CASSLSFYEQYF. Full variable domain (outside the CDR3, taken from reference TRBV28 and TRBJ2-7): DVKVTQSSRYLVKRTGEKVFLECVQDMDHENMFWYRQDPGLGLRLIYFSYDVKMKEKGDIPEGYSVSREKKERFSLILESASTNQTSMYLCASSLSFYEQYFGPGTRLTVT.

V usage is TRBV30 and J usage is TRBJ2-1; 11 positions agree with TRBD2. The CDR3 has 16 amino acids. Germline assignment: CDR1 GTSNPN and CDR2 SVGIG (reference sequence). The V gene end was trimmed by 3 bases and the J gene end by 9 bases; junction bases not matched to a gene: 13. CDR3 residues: CAWRGLAGGVVSEQFF. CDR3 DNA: TGTGCCTGGAGGGGATTAGCGGGAGGGGTTGTTAGTGAGCAGTTCTTC.

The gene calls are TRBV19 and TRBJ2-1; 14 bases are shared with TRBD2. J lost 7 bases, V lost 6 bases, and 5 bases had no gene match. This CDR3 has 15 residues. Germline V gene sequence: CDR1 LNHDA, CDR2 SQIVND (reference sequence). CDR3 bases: TGTGCCAGTAGGAAGACTAGCGGGAGGGTTAATGAGCAGTTCTTC. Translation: CASRKTSGRVNEQFF.

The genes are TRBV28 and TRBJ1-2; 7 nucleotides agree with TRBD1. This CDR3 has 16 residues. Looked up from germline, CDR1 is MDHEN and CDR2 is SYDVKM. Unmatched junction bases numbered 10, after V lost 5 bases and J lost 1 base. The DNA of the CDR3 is TGTGCCAGCAGTACCTTCCACAGGGGAGGTAACTATGGCTACACCTTC. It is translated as CASSTFHRGGNYGYTF.

In nucleotides, the CDR3 is TGTGCCAGCAGAACGGGACTCGCGGGGTACAATGAGCAGTTCTTC. This gives the protein CASRTGLAGYNEQFF. The chain has TRBV27 and TRBJ2-1; maybe TRBD2 (6 bases). This CDR3 is built from 15 residues. The germline gives CDR1 MNHEY, CDR2 SMNVEV (reference sequence). V lost 6 bases and J lost 4, with 16 bases in between.

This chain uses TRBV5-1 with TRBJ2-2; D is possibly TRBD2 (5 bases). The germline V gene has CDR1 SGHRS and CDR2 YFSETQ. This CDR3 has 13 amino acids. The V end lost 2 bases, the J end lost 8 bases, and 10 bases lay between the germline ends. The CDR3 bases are TGCGCCAGCAGCTTTCGGGGAACAGGGGAGCTGTTTTTT. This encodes CASSFRGTGELFF.

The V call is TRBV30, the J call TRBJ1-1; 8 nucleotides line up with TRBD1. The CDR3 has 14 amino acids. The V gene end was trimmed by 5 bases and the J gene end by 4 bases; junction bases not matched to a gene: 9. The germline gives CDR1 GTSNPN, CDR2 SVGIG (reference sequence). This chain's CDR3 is CAWLPQGVGTEAFF. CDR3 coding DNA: TGTGCCTGGCTACCACAGGGGGTTGGCACTGAAGCTTTCTTT.

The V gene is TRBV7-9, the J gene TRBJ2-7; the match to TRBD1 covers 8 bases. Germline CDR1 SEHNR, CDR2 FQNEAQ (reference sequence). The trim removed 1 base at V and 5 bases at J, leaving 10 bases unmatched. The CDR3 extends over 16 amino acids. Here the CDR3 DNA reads TGTGCCAGCAGCTTAGGTACATGGGCAGGGGGCGACGAGCAGTACTTC. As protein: CASSLGTWAGGDEQYF.

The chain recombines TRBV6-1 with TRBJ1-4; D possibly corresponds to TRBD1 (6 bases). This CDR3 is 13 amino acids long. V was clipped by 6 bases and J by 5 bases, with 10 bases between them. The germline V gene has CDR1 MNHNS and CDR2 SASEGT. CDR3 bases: TGTGCCAGCAGGGACAGCCAAAATGAAAAACTGTTTTTT. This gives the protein CASRDSQNEKLFF.

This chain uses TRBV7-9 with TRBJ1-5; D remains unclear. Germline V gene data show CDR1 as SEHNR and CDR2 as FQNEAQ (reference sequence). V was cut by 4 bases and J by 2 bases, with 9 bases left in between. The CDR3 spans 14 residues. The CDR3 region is CASSSGSGNQPQHF. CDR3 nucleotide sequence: TGTGCCAGCAGCTCGGGGTCTGGCAATCAGCCCCAGCATTTT. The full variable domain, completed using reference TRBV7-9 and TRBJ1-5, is DTGVSQNPRHKITKRGQNVTFRCDPISEHNRLYWYRQTLGQGPEFLTYFQNEAQLEKSRLLSDRFSAERPKGSFSTLEIQRTEQGDSAMYLCASSSGSGNQPQHFGDGTRLSIL.